The 15 T cell receptor beta chains reported below all come from one sample, sequenced in a study of T-cell memory formation after mild COVID-19. TCRdb itself ran the 5' RACE reads through MiXCR, one entry per CDR3 protein. Altogether a few hundred thousand distinct CDR3 sequences are present, 14% being singletons, with the ten largest covering 21%. Sequenced input: PBMCs or a T cell subset sorted from them (not recorded which). The receptor set was obtained from a man between 18 and 29 years old who had mild COVID-19 (a few samples of this study predate the infection). Cell type and time point are not known.

The chain uses TRBV6-5 and TRBJ2-3; possible D gene TRBD1, 7 bases. CDR3 size: 14 residues. V gave up 5 bases and J gave up 4 bases, with 13 bases separating them. In germline, CDR1 is MNHEY, CDR2 SVGAGI. In DNA, the CDR3 is TGTGCCAGCAGTCGGGGCAGGGGGGCAGATACGCAGTATTTT. Translating it yields CASSRGRGADTQYF.

About this clonotype: An end of the junction differs from the germline gene, which may be a read error. V and J are TRBV27 and TRBJ1-2; no firm D call. Germline values: CDR1 MNHEY, CDR2 SMNVEV (reference sequence). The CDR3 is made up of 15 amino acids. The CDR3 is CASSVSDGLGNGYTF. The CDR3 nucleotides read TGTGCCAGCAGTGTATCGGACGGATTGGGGAATGGCTACACCTTC.

The V gene is TRBV5-1, the J gene TRBJ2-5; D perhaps matches TRBD2 (5 bases). This CDR3 spans 15 amino acids. Germline values: CDR1 SGHRS, CDR2 YFSETQ. Trimming left V 1 base short and J 0 bases short, with 10 bases between. The CDR3 protein is CASSLLARYQETQYF. CDR3 DNA sequence: TGCGCCAGCAGCTTGCTAGCCCGGTACCAAGAGACCCAGTACTTC.

V usage is TRBV7-8 and J usage is TRBJ1-1, with a weak D call TRBD1 (6 bases). CDR3 length: 14 residues. CDR1 and CDR2 (germline): SGHVS, FQNEAQ. Trimming stripped 3 bases from V and 7 bases from J, with 15 bases between. The CDR3 loop reads CASSFNTGLSEAFF. The CDR3 bases are TGTGCCAGCAGCTTTAATACAGGGTTAAGTGAAGCTTTCTTT.

This clonotype came up a few times. The chain recombines TRBV18 with TRBJ1-4, with a possible D match to TRBD1 (5 bases). Germline assignment: CDR1 KGHSH and CDR2 LQKENI. The V end was cut by 3 bases, the J end by 8 bases, with 16 bases between. The CDR3 covers 15 residues. The CDR3 loop reads CASSPSVDMGEKLFF. The CDR3 DNA reads TGTGCCAGCTCACCGTCAGTGGACATGGGAGAAAAACTGTTTTTT.

This sequence joins TRBV12-3 or TRBV12-4 and TRBJ2-3, with D uncertain. This CDR3 has 15 amino acids. Trimming removed 5 bases at V and 3 bases at J, with 15 bases between. The CDR3 bases are TGTGCCAGCAGTATCTATAGGACGGATACAGATACGCAGTATTTT. Protein sequence: CASSIYRTDTDTQYF.

The table lists this clonotype with a few counts. This sequence joins TRBV3-1 and TRBJ2-3; TRBD2 matches 9 bases. This CDR3 spans 16 amino acids. Germline CDR1 and CDR2: LGHDT and YNNKEL (reference sequence). Trimming at V came to 1 base and at J to 2 bases, leaving 4 bases not matched to a gene. The CDR3 DNA follows: TGTGCCAGCAGCCAAGGGCGGGGGGGAACCACAGATACGCAGTATTTT. This translates into CASSQGRGGTTDTQYF.

This clonotype was observed a few times. The chain employs TRBV20-1 and TRBJ2-5, with D possibly TRBD1 on 5 matching bases. Germline loops: CDR1 DFQATT, CDR2 SNEGSKA (reference sequence). V dropped 2 bases and J dropped 4 bases, with 14 bases sitting between them. The CDR3 is made up of 14 amino acids. For the CDR3, the DNA is TGCAGTGCTAGACGTTTAGGGGCGGCAGAGACCCAGTACTTC. This encodes CSARRLGAAETQYF.

This chain connects TRBV10-3 to TRBJ1-2, with 7 bases that match TRBD1. V was pared by 3 bases and J by 5 bases, with 9 bases of the junction left unmatched. Per germline, CDR1 ENHRY and CDR2 SYGVKD. The CDR3 is made up of 15 amino acids. Written as DNA, the CDR3 is TGTGCCATCAGTGAATCTGGGCAGGGGGAGTATGGCTACACCTTC. Amino acid sequence: CAISESGQGEYGYTF.

The chain links TRBV27 to TRBJ1-5; D not certain. The length of the CDR3 is 13 residues. Trimming removed 3 bases at V and 4 bases at J, with 7 bases between. Looked up from germline, CDR1 is MNHEY and CDR2 is SMNVEV (reference sequence). CDR3 sequence reads: CASSFLENQPQHF. Here the CDR3 DNA reads TGTGCCAGCAGTTTCCTCGAGAATCAGCCCCAGCATTTT.

This sequence joins TRBV29-1 and TRBJ1-4; tentatively, D is TRBD1 (5 bases). V was trimmed by 5 bases and J by 1 base, leaving 8 bases between them. The germline V gene encodes CDR1 SQVTM and CDR2 ANQGSEA. The CDR3 is 13 residues long. CDR3 sequence (DNA): TGCAGCGTTTCCAGGGAAACTAATGAAAAACTGTTTTTT. Translating gives CSVSRETNEKLFF.

The chain is built from TRBV10-2 and TRBJ2-7, with D perhaps given as TRBD1 or TRBD2 (5 bases each). Germline CDR1 and CDR2: WSHSY and SAAADI. V was shortened by 8 bases and J by 5 bases, with 10 bases between the two germline ends. The CDR3 sequence is 11 residues long. The CDR3 region has the DNA TGCGCCAGCCTGTGGGGGAACGAGCAGTACTTC. Protein product: CASLWGNEQYF.

V and J are TRBV6-2 or TRBV6-3 and TRBJ1-5; 10 positions agree with TRBD1. Unmatched junction bases numbered 9, after V lost 6 bases and J lost 1 base. CDR1 MNHEY and CDR2 SVGEGT come from the germline V gene. The CDR3 runs to 17 residues. In nucleotides, the CDR3 is TGTGCCAGCAGCCTCAAGACAGGGGGCCCAAGCAATCAGCCCCAGCATTTT. This translates into CASSLKTGGPSNQPQHF.

This clonotype was observed a few times. The CDR3 nucleotides read TGTGCCAGCAGTTACCCGGGGCCCGTCGACGAGCAGTACTTC. Translated: CASSYPGPVDEQYF. The chain uses TRBV6-2 or TRBV6-3 and TRBJ2-7; perhaps D is TRBD1 or TRBD2 (5 bases each). V was cut by 2 bases and J by 5 bases, with 13 bases left in between. The CDR3 covers 14 residues. CDR1 and CDR2 (germline): MNHEY, SVGEGT.

This clonotype has a handful of counts. The gene calls are TRBV5-1 and TRBJ2-7; TRBD1 agrees at 9 bases. The CDR3 covers 13 residues. The germline V gene encodes CDR1 SGHRS and CDR2 YFSETQ. Trimming at V came to 3 bases and at J to 2 bases, leaving 0 bases not matched to a gene. The CDR3 coding sequence is TGCGCCAGCAGCTGGACAGGGGCCTACGAGCAGTACTTC. Its translation is CASSWTGAYEQYF.